A single sample gave rise to the 29 T cell receptor beta chains below, sequenced in a study of OX40 agonist ivuxolimab in advanced cancers. Method: immunoSEQ multiplex PCR; TCRdb's copy keeps in-frame clones and lacks some. The table records some 100,000 clones, approximately 90% of them present only once. The sequenced sample was CD4+ or CD8+ T cells sorted from blood, obtained in a trial of the OX40 agonist ivuxolimab. The receptors stem from an adult with an advanced solid tumor such as melanoma, head and neck, liver or kidney cancer.

This clone has a handful of counts. V gene TRBV18 combines with J gene TRBJ2-7; D is uncertain. V shed 1 base and J shed 0 bases, with 4 bases lying between them. The length of the CDR3 is 13 residues. Germline V lookup: CDR1 KGHSH, CDR2 LQKENI. The CDR3: CASSPQGSYEQYF. The CDR3 DNA reads as TGTGCCAGCTCACCACAGGGCTCCTACGAGCAGTACTTC.

This chain links TRBV9 with TRBJ2-4, with a tentative D call TRBD1 (5 bases). V lost 0 bases, J lost 7 bases, and 8 bases lay in between. CDR1 is SGDLS, CDR2 YYNGEE, per germline. This CDR3 spans 13 amino acids. The CDR3 DNA follows: TGTGCCAGCAGCGTAGGGCAGGGCAACATTCAGTACTTC. The encoded protein is CASSVGQGNIQYF. The full variable domain, completed using reference TRBV9 and TRBJ2-4, is DSGVTQTPKHLITATGQRVTLRCSPRSGDLSVYWYQQSLDQGLQFLIQYYNGEERAKGNILERFSAQQFPDLHSELNLSSLELGDSALYFCASSVGQGNIQYFGAGTRLSVL.

The V and J genes are TRBV18 and TRBJ2-7; tentatively, D is TRBD2 (10 bases). The CDR3 is 17 amino acids. Germline V gene data show CDR1 as KGHSH and CDR2 as LQKENI. V dropped 8 bases and J dropped 3 bases, with 26 bases sitting between them. The CDR3 loop is CASEEGQGASGSYEQYF. The CDR3 nucleotides read TGTGCCAGCGAGGAGGGACAGGGTGCTAGCGGGAGCTACGAGCAGTACTTC.

V and J are TRBV19 and TRBJ2-1; TRBD2 matches at 7 bases. The J segment lost 4 bases and the V segment lost 9 bases, leaving 9 bases of the junction unmatched. CDR3 size: 14 residues. Per germline, CDR1 LNHDA and CDR2 SQIVND (reference sequence). CDR3: CASSRGRMYNEQFF. The CDR3, as DNA: TGTGCCAGCAGCCGCGGGAGAATGTACAATGAGCAGTTCTTC.

The chain uses TRBV10-1 and TRBJ2-7; TRBD2 agrees at 8 bases. Germline V lookup: CDR1 WNHNN, CDR2 SYGVQD (reference sequence). The CDR3 runs 14 residues. V shed 3 bases, J shed 3 bases, and the junction held 4 bases outside the gene matches. The CDR3 loop is CASSDQREGYEQYF. In DNA form, the CDR3 reads TGCGCCAGCAGTGACCAACGGGAGGGCTACGAGCAGTACTTC.

This rearrangement joins TRBV25-1 to TRBJ1-1, with D unclear. V was pared by 2 bases and J by 4 bases, with 8 bases between. There are 13 residues in the CDR3. Germline CDR1 reads MGHDK; CDR2 reads SYGVNS. The CDR3 here is CASSEVGGTEAFF. CDR3 coding DNA: TGTGCCAGCAGTGAAGTGGGCGGCACTGAAGCTTTCTTT.

The chain links TRBV4-1 to TRBJ2-1, with TRBD2 matching 11 bases. This CDR3 comprises 18 residues. Germline CDR1 MGHRA, CDR2 YSYEKL. Losses at the gene ends were 1 base for V and 3 bases for J; bases not matched to a gene: 8. The CDR3 region is CASSQVDVGLAVYNEQFF. CDR3 nucleotides: TGCGCCAGCAGCCAAGTGGATGTGGGACTAGCGGTCTACAATGAGCAGTTCTTC.

The chain combines TRBV10-3 with TRBJ1-3; D is undetermined. CDR1 and CDR2 from the germline V gene are ENHRY and SYGVKD. CDR3 length equals 12 residues. Trimming took off 0 bases at V and 8 bases at J, with 5 bases between the two ends. CDR3 in amino acids: CAISESGYTIYF. In DNA, the CDR3 is TGTGCCATCAGTGAGTCGGGGTACACCATATATTTT.

This sequence joins TRBV9 and TRBJ2-1; 8 bases line up with TRBD2. Germline CDR1 is SGDLS and CDR2 is YYNGEE. With V trimmed by 0 bases and J by 7 bases, 6 bases remained unmatched. CDR3 length equals 15 residues. Here the CDR3 DNA reads TGTGCCAGCAGCGTAGGATCGGGAGGGCAGAATGAGCAGTTCTTC. Translating gives CASSVGSGGQNEQFF.

The genes are TRBV10-3 and TRBJ1-2, with D hard to call. Trimming removed 0 bases at V and 5 bases at J, with 4 bases between. The germline CDR1 and CDR2 sequences are ENHRY and SYGVKD. This CDR3 contains 12 residues. The CDR3 DNA is TGTGCCATCAGTGAGTCGGGGTATGGCTACACCTTC. It is translated as CAISESGYGYTF.

Concerning this clone itself: Other DNA sequences of this sample code for an identical CDR3. The chain combines TRBV28 with TRBJ1-2; weak D call: TRBD1 (5 bases). This CDR3 comprises 13 residues. Germline V gives CDR1 MDHEN, CDR2 SYDVKM. V lost 2 bases and J 5 bases, leaving 9 bases between the germline ends. The chain's CDR3 is CASSLGQGYGYTF. The CDR3 nucleotides are TGTGCCAGCAGTTTAGGACAAGGATATGGCTACACCTTC.

The rearrangement joins TRBV7-6 to TRBJ2-5; D call uncertain. V was cut by 5 bases and J by 5 bases, with 9 bases left in between. This CDR3 spans 12 amino acids. Germline V gives CDR1 SGHVS, CDR2 FNYEAQ. CDR3 residues: CASSPPRETQYF. The CDR3 nucleotides read TGTGCCAGCAGCCCCCCTCGGGAGACCCAGTACTTC.

This clone was seen a single time. V and J are TRBV5-6 and TRBJ1-5; D gene uncertain. This CDR3 comprises 16 residues. The V end lost 1 base, the J end lost 4 bases, and 15 bases lay between the germline ends. CDR1 is SGHDT, CDR2 YYEEEE, per germline. The CDR3 region is CASSLLRDGLNQPQHF. The DNA for the CDR3 is TGTGCCAGCAGCTTGCTTCGAGACGGCCTGAATCAGCCCCAGCATTTT.

The chain has TRBV5-1 and TRBJ2-1; no reliable D call. The CDR3 sequence is 14 residues long. Deletions cut 4 bases from V and 4 bases from J, with 12 bases between. Looked up from germline, CDR1 is SGHRS and CDR2 is YFSETQ. The CDR3 nucleotides read TGCGCCAGCAGCCTGATTGGGAATTACAATGAGCAGTTCTTC. Translating it yields CASSLIGNYNEQFF.

This clone has a single count. This chain joins TRBV5-4 and TRBJ1-4, with 9 bases aligning to TRBD1. This CDR3 spans 15 amino acids. Germline V gene data show CDR1 as SGHNT and CDR2 as YYREEE (reference sequence). J was trimmed by 8 bases and V by 1 base; bases with no gene match: 6. CDR3 residues: CASSLKQGAEEKLFF. In nucleotides, the CDR3 is TGTGCCAGCAGCTTGAAACAGGGGGCAGAGGAAAAACTGTTTTTT.

CDR3 in DNA: TGTGCCAGCAGTCGGACAGGGGGCTCAGATGAGCAGTTCTTC. Protein: CASSRTGGSDEQFF. J is TRBJ2-1 and V is TRBV2; the match to TRBD1 covers 11 bases. The CDR3 is 14 amino acids. Germline V gene lookup returns CDR1 SNHLY and CDR2 FYNNEI. With V trimmed by 5 bases and J by 8 bases, 5 bases remained unmatched.

J is TRBJ2-2 and V is TRBV19, with TRBD1 matching 7 bases. V shed 8 bases and J 4 bases; nucleotides not matched to a gene: 10. There are 15 residues in the CDR3. CDR1 and CDR2 from the germline V gene are LNHDA and SQIVND (reference sequence). The CDR3 here is CASRLDRVSTGELFF. Here the CDR3 DNA reads TGTGCCAGTCGCCTCGACAGGGTGTCCACCGGGGAGCTGTTTTTT.

The gene calls are TRBV6-5 and TRBJ1-3; no firm D call. Trimming left V 0 bases short and J 2 bases short, with 11 bases between. The CDR3 runs to 16 residues. Germline V gives CDR1 MNHEY, CDR2 SVGAGI. This CDR3 reads CASSYSRTLTGNTIYF. DNA for the CDR3: TGTGCCAGCAGTTACTCGAGGACTTTAACTGGAAACACCATATATTTT.

V and J are TRBV29-1 and TRBJ2-1, with TRBD1 identical over 9 bases. This CDR3 has 12 residues. CDR1 is SQVTM, CDR2 ANQGSEA, per germline. Losses at the gene ends were 6 bases for V and 7 bases for J; bases not matched to a gene: 4. CDR3 bases: TGCAGCGTACACAGGGGGCGGAATGAGCAGTTCTTC. This translates into CSVHRGRNEQFF.

The table lists this clone with a count of one. V usage is TRBV6-5 and J usage is TRBJ2-7; 8 bases fit TRBD2. CDR1 MNHEY and CDR2 SVGAGI come from the germline V gene. The CDR3 is 15 residues long. V was clipped by 6 bases and J by 2 bases; unmatched bases: 9. CDR3 bases: TGTGCCAGCAGCTCAAGCGGGAGCAAAACCTACGAGCAGTACTTC. Translation: CASSSSGSKTYEQYF.

The genes are TRBV4-2 and TRBJ1-2, with TRBD1 matching over 10 bases. CDR3 length equals 15 residues. CDR1 is LGHNA, CDR2 YNFKEQ, per germline. With V trimmed by 6 bases and J by 5 bases, 9 bases remained unmatched. CDR3 bases: TGTGCCAGCAGGGGGACAGGGGCCGCTGGGTATGGCTACACCTTC. It codes for CASRGTGAAGYGYTF.

V gene TRBV25-1 combines with J gene TRBJ2-3; 9 nucleotides align to TRBD2. The trim removed 4 bases at V and 6 bases at J, leaving 5 bases unmatched. Germline CDR1 and CDR2: MGHDK and SYGVNS. The CDR3 runs to 14 residues. The CDR3 DNA sequence: TGTGCCAGCAGTGTGCCGGGACTAGCTGATACGCAGTATTTT. Amino acids: CASSVPGLADTQYF.

The chain carries TRBV6-6 and TRBJ2-2, with TRBD1 identical over 11 bases. This CDR3 comprises 15 residues. After removal of 6 bases from V and 5 bases from J, the junction contained 5 bases not matched to a gene. Germline V lookup: CDR1 MNHNY, CDR2 SVGAGI (reference sequence). CDR3 region: CASSGGTGGTGELFF. The CDR3 nucleotides read TGTGCCAGCAGCGGCGGGACAGGGGGGACCGGGGAGCTGTTTTTT.

The chain carries TRBV2 and TRBJ2-1; D is uncertain. The V gene lost 0 bases and the J gene lost 8 bases, with 2 bases spanning the gap. From germline, CDR1 is SNHLY and CDR2 FYNNEI. The CDR3 is made up of 11 amino acids. CDR3 protein: CASSEAHEQFF. DNA of the CDR3: TGTGCCAGCAGTGAAGCTCATGAGCAGTTCTTC.

This clone showed up just once. This chain links TRBV27 with TRBJ2-1; D might be TRBD1 (6 bases). V was clipped by 8 bases and J by 12 bases, with 26 bases between them. The CDR3 extends over 15 amino acids. Germline V CDR1 and CDR2: MNHEY, SMNVEV (reference sequence). In DNA form, the CDR3 reads TGTGCCAGCGGACCCTTGGGGGCTAGCTTGATGGGGCAGTTCTTC. Translation gives CASGPLGASLMGQFF.

This chain joins TRBV11-3 and TRBJ2-1, with D perhaps given as TRBD1 or TRBD2 (5 bases each). CDR1 and CDR2 (germline): SGHNT, YENEEA. Trimming took off 3 bases at V and 4 bases at J, with 10 bases between the two ends. The CDR3 is 14 residues long. The CDR3 bases are TGTGCCAGCAGCTTGGGACGTTATTACAATGAGCAGTTCTTC. This gives the protein CASSLGRYYNEQFF.

The chain combines TRBV11-1 with TRBJ2-5; D remains ambiguous. Germline assignment: CDR1 SGHAT and CDR2 FQDESV (reference sequence). The CDR3 has 11 residues. V lost 6 bases and J lost 5, with 7 bases in between. As DNA, the CDR3 is TGTGCCAGCAGTAAACGTGAGACCCAGTACTTC. This codes for CASSKRETQYF.

This chain connects TRBV9 to TRBJ2-1; 10 positions match TRBD2. This CDR3 is 15 amino acids long. Trimming removed 1 base from V and 5 bases from J; junction bases left unmatched: 3. From germline, CDR1 is SGDLS and CDR2 YYNGEE. The DNA for the CDR3 is TGTGCCAGCAGCGTAACTAGCGGGGTAAACAATGAGCAGTTCTTC. This encodes CASSVTSGVNNEQFF.

The CDR3 spells CASSFGGRLNEQFF. The CDR3, as DNA: TGTGCCAGCAGTTTCGGCGGGAGGCTAAATGAGCAGTTCTTC. The V gene is TRBV28, the J gene TRBJ2-1, with 8 bases matching TRBD2. This CDR3 comprises 14 residues. V was pared by 3 bases and J by 7 bases, with 5 bases of the junction left unmatched. Germline V gene data show CDR1 as MDHEN and CDR2 as SYDVKM.